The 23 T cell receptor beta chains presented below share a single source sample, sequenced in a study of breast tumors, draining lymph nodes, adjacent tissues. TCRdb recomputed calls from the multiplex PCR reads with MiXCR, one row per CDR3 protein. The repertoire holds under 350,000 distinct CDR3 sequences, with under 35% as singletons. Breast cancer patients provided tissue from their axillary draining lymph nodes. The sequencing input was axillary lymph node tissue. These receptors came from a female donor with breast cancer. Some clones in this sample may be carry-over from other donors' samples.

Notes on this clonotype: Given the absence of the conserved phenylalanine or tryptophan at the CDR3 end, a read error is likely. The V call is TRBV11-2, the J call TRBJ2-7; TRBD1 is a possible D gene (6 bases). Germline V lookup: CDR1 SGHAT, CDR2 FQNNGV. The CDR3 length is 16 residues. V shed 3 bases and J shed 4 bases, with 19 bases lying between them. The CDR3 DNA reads TGTGCCAGCAGCTTGTATCGACAGGCACGGGATTACGAGCAGTACCTC. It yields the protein CASSLYRQARDYEQYL.

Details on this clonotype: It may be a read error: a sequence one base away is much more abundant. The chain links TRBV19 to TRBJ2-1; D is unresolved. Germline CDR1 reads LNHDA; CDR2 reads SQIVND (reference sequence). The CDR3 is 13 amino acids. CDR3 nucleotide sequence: TGTGCCAGTAGTATAGCCGTCTACAATGGGCAGTTCTTC. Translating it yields CASSIAVYNGQFF.

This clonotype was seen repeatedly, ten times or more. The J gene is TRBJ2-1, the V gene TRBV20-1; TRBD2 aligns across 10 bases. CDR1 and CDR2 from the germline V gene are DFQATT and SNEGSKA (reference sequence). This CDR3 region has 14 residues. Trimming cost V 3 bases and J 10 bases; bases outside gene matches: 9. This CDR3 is CSASPTSGQGEQFF. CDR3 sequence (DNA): TGCAGTGCTAGTCCGACTAGCGGGCAGGGAGAGCAGTTCTTC.

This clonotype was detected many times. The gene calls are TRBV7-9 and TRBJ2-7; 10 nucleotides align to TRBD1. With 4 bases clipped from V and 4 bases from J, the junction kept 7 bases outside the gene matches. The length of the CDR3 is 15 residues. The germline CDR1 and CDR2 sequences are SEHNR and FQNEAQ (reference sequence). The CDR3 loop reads CASSSLRDRGYEQYF. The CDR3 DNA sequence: TGTGCCAGCAGCTCCCTTCGGGACAGGGGATACGAGCAGTACTTC.

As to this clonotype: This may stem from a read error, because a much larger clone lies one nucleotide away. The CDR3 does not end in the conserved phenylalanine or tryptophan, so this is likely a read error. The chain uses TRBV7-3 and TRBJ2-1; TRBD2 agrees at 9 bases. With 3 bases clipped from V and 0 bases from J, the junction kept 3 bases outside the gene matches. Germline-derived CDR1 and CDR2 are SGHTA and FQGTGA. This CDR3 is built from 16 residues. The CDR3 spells CASSLVSGSSYNEQFL. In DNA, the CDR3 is TGTGCCAGCAGCTTGGTTAGCGGGAGCTCCTACAATGAGCAGTTCCTC.

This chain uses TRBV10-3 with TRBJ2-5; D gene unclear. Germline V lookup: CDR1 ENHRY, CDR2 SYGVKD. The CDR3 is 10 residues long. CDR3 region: CAGGKETQYF. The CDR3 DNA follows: TGTGCGGGCGGAAAAGAGACCCAGTACTTC.

The CDR3 sequence: CAWKRYRGPAETQYF. The CDR3 nucleotides are TGTGCCTGGAAACGTTACAGGGGCCCGGCAGAGACCCAGTACTTC. The gene calls are TRBV30 and TRBJ2-5; 7 nucleotides line up with TRBD1. CDR3 length equals 15 residues. The germline V gene encodes CDR1 GTSNPN and CDR2 SVGIG (reference sequence). With 4 bases clipped from V and 4 bases from J, the junction kept 12 bases outside the gene matches.

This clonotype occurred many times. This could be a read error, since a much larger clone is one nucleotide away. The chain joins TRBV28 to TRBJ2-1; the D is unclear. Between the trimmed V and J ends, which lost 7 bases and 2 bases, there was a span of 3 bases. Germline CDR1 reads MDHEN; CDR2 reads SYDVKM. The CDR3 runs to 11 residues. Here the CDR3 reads CASTTYNEQFF. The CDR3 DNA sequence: TGTGCCAGCACTACCTACAATGAGCAGTTCTTC.

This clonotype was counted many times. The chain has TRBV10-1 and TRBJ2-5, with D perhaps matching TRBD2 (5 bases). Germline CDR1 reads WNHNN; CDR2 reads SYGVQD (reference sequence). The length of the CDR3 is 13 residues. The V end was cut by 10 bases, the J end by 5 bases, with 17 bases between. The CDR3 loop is CATQDFVGETQYF. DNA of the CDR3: TGCGCCACCCAGGACTTTGTAGGGGAGACCCAGTACTTC.

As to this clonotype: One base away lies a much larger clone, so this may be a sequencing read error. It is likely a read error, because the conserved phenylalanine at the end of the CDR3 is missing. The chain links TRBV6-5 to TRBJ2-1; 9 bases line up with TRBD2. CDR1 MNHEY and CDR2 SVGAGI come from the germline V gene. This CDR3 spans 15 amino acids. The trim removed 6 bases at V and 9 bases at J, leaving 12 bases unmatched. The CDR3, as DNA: TGTGCCAGCAGCCGGGACTGGGCGGGAGGGGTTGAGCAGTTCCTC. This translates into CASSRDWAGGVEQFL.

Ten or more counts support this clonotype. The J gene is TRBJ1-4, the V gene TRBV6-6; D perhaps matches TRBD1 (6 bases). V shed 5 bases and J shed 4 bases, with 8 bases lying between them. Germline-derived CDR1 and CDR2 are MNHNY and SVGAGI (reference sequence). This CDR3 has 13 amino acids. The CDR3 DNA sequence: TGTGCCAGCAGTACCAGGGGTAATGAAAAACTGTTTTTT. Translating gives CASSTRGNEKLFF.

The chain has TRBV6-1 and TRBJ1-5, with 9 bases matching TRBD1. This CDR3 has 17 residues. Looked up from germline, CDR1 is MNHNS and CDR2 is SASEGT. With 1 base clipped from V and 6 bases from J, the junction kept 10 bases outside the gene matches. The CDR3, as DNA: TGTGCCAGCAGTGAAGGGGGGGGAGGGACAGGGAGTCAGCCCCAGCATTTT. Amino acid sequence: CASSEGGGGTGSQPQHF.

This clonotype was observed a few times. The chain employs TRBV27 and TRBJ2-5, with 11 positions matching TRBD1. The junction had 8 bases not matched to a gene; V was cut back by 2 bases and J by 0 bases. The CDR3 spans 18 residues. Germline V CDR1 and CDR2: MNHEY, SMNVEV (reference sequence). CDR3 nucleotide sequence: TGTGCCAGCAGTTTAAGGACAGGGGGCCGAGGGTACCAAGAGACCCAGTACTTC. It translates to CASSLRTGGRGYQETQYF.

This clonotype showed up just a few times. The CDR3 loop reads CASSDPGVADTQYF. CDR3 coding DNA: TGTGCCAGCTCCGACCCCGGGGTTGCCGATACGCAGTATTTT. This chain links TRBV6-2 or TRBV6-3 with TRBJ2-3, with a tentative D call TRBD2 (5 bases). The CDR3 has 14 residues. Trimming took off 8 bases at V and 6 bases at J, with 18 bases between the two ends. In germline, CDR1 is MNHEY, CDR2 SVGEGT.

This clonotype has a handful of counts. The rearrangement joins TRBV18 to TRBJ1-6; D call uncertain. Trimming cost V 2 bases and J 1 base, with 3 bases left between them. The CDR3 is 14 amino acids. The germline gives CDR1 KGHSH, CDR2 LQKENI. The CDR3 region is CASSPGSYNSPLHF. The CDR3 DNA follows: TGTGCCAGCTCACCAGGGTCCTATAATTCACCCCTCCACTTT.

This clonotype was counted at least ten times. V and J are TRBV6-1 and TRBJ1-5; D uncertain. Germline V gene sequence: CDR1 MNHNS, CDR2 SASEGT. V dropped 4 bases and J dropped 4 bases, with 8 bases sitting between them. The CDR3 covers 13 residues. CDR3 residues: CASSVAGNQPQHF. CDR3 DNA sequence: TGTGCCAGCAGTGTAGCAGGAAATCAGCCCCAGCATTTT.

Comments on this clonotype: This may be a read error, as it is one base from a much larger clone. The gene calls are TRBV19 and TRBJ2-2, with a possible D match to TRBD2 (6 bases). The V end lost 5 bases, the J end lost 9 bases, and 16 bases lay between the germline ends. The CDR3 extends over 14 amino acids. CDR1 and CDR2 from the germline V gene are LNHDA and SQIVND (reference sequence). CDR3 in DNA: TGTGCCAGTAGTCCACGACTAGGGTCCAGGGAGCTGTTTTTT. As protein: CASSPRLGSRELFF.

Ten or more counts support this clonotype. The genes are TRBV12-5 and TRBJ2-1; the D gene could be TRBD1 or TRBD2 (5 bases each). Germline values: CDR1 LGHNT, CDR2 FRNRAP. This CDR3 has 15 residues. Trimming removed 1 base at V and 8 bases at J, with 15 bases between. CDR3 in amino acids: CASGLALGVIHEQFF. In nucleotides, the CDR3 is TGTGCTAGTGGTTTGGCCCTGGGGGTGATCCATGAGCAGTTCTTC.

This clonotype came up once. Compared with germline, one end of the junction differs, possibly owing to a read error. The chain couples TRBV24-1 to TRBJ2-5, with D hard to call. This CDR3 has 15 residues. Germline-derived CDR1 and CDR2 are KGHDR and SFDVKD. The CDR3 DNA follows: TGTGCCACCAGTGATTCAAACGGGTGGGCGGAAGCCCAATACTTC. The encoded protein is CATSDSNGWAEAQYF.

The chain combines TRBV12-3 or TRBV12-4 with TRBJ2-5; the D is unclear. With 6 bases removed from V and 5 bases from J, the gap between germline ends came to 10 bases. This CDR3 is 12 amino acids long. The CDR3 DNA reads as TGTGCCAGCAGAAAGGGTGGGGAGACCCAGTACTTC. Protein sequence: CASRKGGETQYF.

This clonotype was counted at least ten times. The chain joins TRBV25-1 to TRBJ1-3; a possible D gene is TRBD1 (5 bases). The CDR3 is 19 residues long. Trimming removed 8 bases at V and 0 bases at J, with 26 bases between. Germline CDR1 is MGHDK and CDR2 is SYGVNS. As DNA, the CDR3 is TGTGCCAGCCCTTGGACACAATTATGCCCCTCAATCTCTGGAAACACCATATATTTT. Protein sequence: CASPWTQLCPSISGNTIYF.

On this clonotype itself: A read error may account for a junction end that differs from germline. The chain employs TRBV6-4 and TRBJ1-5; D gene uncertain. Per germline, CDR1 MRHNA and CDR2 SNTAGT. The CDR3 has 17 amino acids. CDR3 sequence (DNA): TGTGCCAGCAGTCACTCGAGGACGGGCTATAGCAATCAGCCCCAGCATTTT. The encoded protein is CASSHSRTGYSNQPQHF.

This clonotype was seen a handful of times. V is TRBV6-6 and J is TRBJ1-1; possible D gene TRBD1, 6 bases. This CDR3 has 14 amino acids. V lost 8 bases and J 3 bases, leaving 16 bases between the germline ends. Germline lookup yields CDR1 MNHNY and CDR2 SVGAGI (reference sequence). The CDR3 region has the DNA TGTGCCAGCGGAAAGACAGGTGGCGACACTGAAGCTTTCTTT. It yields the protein CASGKTGGDTEAFF.